The present T cell receptor (beta chain) was sequenced within a study of CD8 T cells in Susac syndrome. Overall study findings and caveats: The study acknowledged a relatively small number of individuals in its TCR sequencing and HLA analysis.

TCR beta sequencing covered blood CD8+ and CD4+ T cells. Negative isolation yielded CD8+ and CD4+ T cells; FACS enriched TEMRA cells. After extraction with the RNeasy kit, about 0.5 to 1 ug of the RNA was reverse transcribed using random hexamers. The authors amplified TCR beta CDR3 across 54 Vbeta and 13 Jbeta using immunoSEQ multiplex PCR. One entry per CDR3 protein, called by TCRdb with MiXCR from the immunoSEQ multiplex PCR reads. Among 100,000 or so distinct CDR3 sequences listed, about 93% were seen once. Points on this clonotype: Antigen unknown.

CDR3 length equals 14 residues. The germline V gene encodes CDR1 SGHDN and CDR2 FVKESK. V was clipped by 4 bases and J by 3 bases, with 13 bases between them. V is TRBV14 and J is TRBJ2-7, with D possibly being TRBD2 (5 bases). The sample consisted of CD4+ T cells from PBMCs. The sequence came from a human donor in good health. The CDR3 here is CASSRGLAYYEQYF. The CDR3 nucleotides read TGTGCCAGCAGCCGAGGACTGGCTTACTACGAGCAGTACTTC.